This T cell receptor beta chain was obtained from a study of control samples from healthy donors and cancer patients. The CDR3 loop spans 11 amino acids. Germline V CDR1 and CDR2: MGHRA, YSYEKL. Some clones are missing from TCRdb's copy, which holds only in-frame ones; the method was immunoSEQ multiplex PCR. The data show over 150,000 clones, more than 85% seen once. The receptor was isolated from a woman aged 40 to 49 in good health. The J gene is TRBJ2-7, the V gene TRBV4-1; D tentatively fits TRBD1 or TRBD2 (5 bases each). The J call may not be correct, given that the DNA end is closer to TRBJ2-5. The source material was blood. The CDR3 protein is CASGTEGTQYF. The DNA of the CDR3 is TGCGCCAGCGGGACCGAGGGGACCCAGTACTTC.